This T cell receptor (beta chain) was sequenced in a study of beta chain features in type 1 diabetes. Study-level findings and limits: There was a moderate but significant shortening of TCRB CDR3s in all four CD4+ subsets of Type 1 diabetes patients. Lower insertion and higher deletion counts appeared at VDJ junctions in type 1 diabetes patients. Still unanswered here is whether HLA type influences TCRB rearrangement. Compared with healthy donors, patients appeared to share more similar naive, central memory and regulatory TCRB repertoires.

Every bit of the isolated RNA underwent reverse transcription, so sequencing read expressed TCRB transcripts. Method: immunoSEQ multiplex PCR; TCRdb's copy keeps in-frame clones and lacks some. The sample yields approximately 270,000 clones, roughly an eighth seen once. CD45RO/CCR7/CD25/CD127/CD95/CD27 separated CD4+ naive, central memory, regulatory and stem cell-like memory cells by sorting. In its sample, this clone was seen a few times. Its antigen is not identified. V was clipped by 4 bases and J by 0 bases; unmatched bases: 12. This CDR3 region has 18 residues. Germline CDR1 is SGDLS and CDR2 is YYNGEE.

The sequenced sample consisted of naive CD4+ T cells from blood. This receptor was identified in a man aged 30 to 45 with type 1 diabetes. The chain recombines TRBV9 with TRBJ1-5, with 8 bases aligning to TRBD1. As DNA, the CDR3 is TGTGCCAGCAGCCCCCAGACTTCGGACAGGGATAGCAATCAGCCCCAGCATTTT. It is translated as CASSPQTSDRDSNQPQHF.